This T cell receptor beta chain comes out of a study of regulatory T cells in long-lasting Graves disease. Study conclusions and caveats: Small sample size may have lowered accuracy. Persistent patients shared more public clonotypes (about 2,700) than new patients (approximately 1,000). Persistent disease preferred TRBV28, TRBJ1-2 and TRBJ2-5; new disease, TRBV20-1 and TRBJ2-1.

This clonotype was counted many times. The antigen remains undetermined. TCR beta libraries were built with iRepertoire HTBI primers and Arm-PCR of CDR3 regions. MiXCR, run by TCRdb on the multiplex PCR reads, gives a single entry per CDR3 protein. Of about 400,000 distinct CDR3 sequences in the sample, less than 25% were seen once. Time point denoted: persistent/refractory GD, antithyroid drugs over 5 years with positive TRAb. Preparation of the TCR library used RNA extracted from PBMCs. By American Thyroid Association guidelines, Graves' disease was diagnosed in the cohort. This CDR3 is built from 17 residues. Trimming pared 1 base from V and 2 bases from J, leaving 12 bases between. Germline V gene data show CDR1 as SGHTA and CDR2 as FQGNSA.

This TCR was sampled from a female donor with Graves disease. The sequencing used peripheral blood mononuclear cells (PBMCs), collected when the disease was refractory, from a patient treated with antithyroid drugs. The genes are TRBV7-2 and TRBJ2-6, with D maybe TRBD2 (5 bases). The CDR3 sequence: CASSLVGSVPGANVLTF. The CDR3, as DNA: TGTGCCAGCAGCTTAGTGGGTAGCGTTCCTGGGGCCAACGTCCTGACTTTC.